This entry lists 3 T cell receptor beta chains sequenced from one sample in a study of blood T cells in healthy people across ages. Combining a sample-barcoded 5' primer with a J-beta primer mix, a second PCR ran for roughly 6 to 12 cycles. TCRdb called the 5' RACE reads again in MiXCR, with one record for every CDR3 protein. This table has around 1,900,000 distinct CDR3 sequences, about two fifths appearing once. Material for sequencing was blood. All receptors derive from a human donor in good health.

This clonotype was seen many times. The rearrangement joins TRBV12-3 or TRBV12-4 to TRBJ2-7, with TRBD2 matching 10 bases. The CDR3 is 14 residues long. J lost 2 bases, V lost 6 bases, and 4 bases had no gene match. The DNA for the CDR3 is TGTGCCAGCAGGGGTCTAGCGGGGGCCTACGAGCAGTACTTC. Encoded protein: CASRGLAGAYEQYF.

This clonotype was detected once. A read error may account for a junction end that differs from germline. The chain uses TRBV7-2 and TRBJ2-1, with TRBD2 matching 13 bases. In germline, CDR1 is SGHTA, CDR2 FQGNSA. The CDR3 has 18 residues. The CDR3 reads CANSSGLAGYRSYNEQFF. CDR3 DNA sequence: TGTGCCAACAGCTCGGGACTAGCGGGGTATCGTTCCTACAATGAGCAGTTCTTC.

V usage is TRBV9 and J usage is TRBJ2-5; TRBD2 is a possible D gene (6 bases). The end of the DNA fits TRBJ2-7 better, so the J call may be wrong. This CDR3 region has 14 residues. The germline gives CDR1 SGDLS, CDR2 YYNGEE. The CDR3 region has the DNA TGTGCCAGCAGCTTACCCGGGGAGGCATCCGAGCAGTACTTC. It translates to CASSLPGEASEQYF.